These 24 T cell receptor beta chains originate from one sample sequenced in a study of regulatory T cells in long-lasting Graves disease. Stated time point: persistent/refractory GD, antithyroid drugs over 5 years with positive TRAb. Scientists built the TCR library using RNA that was extracted from PBMCs. To make TCR beta libraries, researchers used iRepertoire HTBI primers and Arm-PCR of CDR3 regions. MiXCR, run by TCRdb on the multiplex PCR reads, gives a single entry per CDR3 protein. The data show over 300,000 distinct CDR3 sequences, with roughly 21% seen just once and around 30% held by the top ten. The sequences come from peripheral blood mononuclear cells (PBMCs), collected when the disease was refractory, from a patient treated with antithyroid drugs. All receptors derive from a female donor with Graves disease.

This clonotype was observed many times. V usage is TRBV28 and J usage is TRBJ2-7; possibly TRBD1 for D (6 bases). CDR1 is MDHEN and CDR2 is SYDVKM in the germline V gene. V was pared by 6 bases and J by 0 bases, with 18 bases between. This CDR3 has 16 residues. The CDR3 sequence: CASSPYGQFDSYEQYF. The DNA of the CDR3 is TGTGCCAGCAGCCCCTATGGACAGTTCGACTCCTACGAGCAGTACTTC.

This clonotype was recorded many times. V and J are TRBV7-9 and TRBJ2-7; D is perhaps TRBD1 (5 bases). Looked up from germline, CDR1 is SEHNR and CDR2 is FQNEAQ (reference sequence). V shed 2 bases and J shed 2 bases, with 16 bases lying between them. The CDR3 totals 16 residues. CDR3 nucleotide sequence: TGTGCCAGCAGCTTAACCCATGGACATATGGCCTACGAGCAGTACTTC. Translating gives CASSLTHGHMAYEQYF.

This clonotype occurred many times. The chain has TRBV2 and TRBJ2-4; no clear D gene. The CDR3 covers 11 residues. V dropped 4 bases and J dropped 8 bases, with 6 bases sitting between them. CDR1 SNHLY and CDR2 FYNNEI come from the germline V gene. This CDR3 reads CASSAVDIQYF. Written as DNA, the CDR3 is TGTGCCAGCAGTGCGGTGGACATTCAGTACTTC. The full variable domain, with the rest looked up from reference TRBV2 and TRBJ2-4, is EPEVTQTPSHQVTQMGQEVILRCVPISNHLYFYWYRQILGQKVEFLVSFYNNEISEKSEIFDDQFSVERPDGSNFTLKIRSTKLEDSAMYFCASSAVDIQYFGAGTRLSVL.

This clonotype was counted ten times or more. CDR3 nucleotide sequence: TGTGCCAGCGGACACGACAGACCCCAGCATTTT. Translation gives CASGHDRPQHF. The chain couples TRBV2 to TRBJ1-5; possible D gene TRBD1, 5 bases. The length of the CDR3 is 11 residues. CDR1 is SNHLY and CDR2 is FYNNEI in the germline V gene. The V and J ends lost 8 bases and 10 bases respectively, with 12 bases between them.

This clonotype has just a few counts. This chain links TRBV7-9 with TRBJ2-2, with D maybe TRBD2 (5 bases). V was cut by 1 base and J by 3 bases, with 12 bases left in between. CDR1 is SEHNR and CDR2 is FQNEAQ in the germline V gene (reference sequence). The length of the CDR3 is 16 residues. The CDR3 bases are TGTGCCAGCAGCTTAGATGGGAGAGCTGACACCGGGGAGCTGTTTTTT. Protein product: CASSLDGRADTGELFF.

The chain couples TRBV20-1 to TRBJ1-5; D ambiguous. The CDR3 sequence is 19 residues long. V lost 2 bases and J lost 0, with 23 bases in between. Germline CDR1 DFQATT, CDR2 SNEGSKA (reference sequence). The CDR3: CSARRIEGRRRYSNQPQHF. In nucleotides, the CDR3 is TGCAGTGCTAGACGGATAGAGGGCAGGAGGAGGTATAGCAATCAGCCCCAGCATTTT.

This clonotype was seen many times. The junction does not match germline at one end; this may be a read error. J is TRBJ1-6 and V is TRBV18; no clear D. Germline CDR1 and CDR2: KGHSH and LQKENI. This CDR3 is 13 amino acids long. CDR3 coding DNA: TGTGCCAGCTCCCCACGGGGTGGCGACCCCCTCCACTTT. Amino acids: CASSPRGGDPLHF.

The rearrangement joins TRBV5-5 to TRBJ1-5, with 7 bases that match TRBD1. The junction had 7 bases not matched to a gene; V was cut back by 3 bases and J by 1 base. The CDR3 is made up of 16 amino acids. CDR1 and CDR2 from the germline V gene are SGHKS and YYEKEE (reference sequence). The CDR3: CASSWNSGQSNQPQHF. Here the CDR3 DNA reads TGTGCCAGCAGCTGGAACTCGGGACAGAGCAATCAGCCCCAGCATTTT. The entire variable domain, with the rest obtained from reference TRBV5-5 and TRBJ1-5, is as follows: DAGVTQSPTHLIKTRGQQVTLRCSPISGHKSVSWYQQVLGQGPQFIFQYYEKEERGRGNFPDRFSARQFPNYSSELNVNALLLGDSALYLCASSWNSGQSNQPQHFGDGTRLSIL.

This clonotype was recorded a few times. The chain has TRBV7-6 and TRBJ2-7; TRBD1 matches 10 bases. Germline CDR1 is SGHVS and CDR2 is FNYEAQ. This CDR3 region has 17 residues. Trimming removed 2 bases from V and 5 bases from J; junction bases left unmatched: 12. CDR3 DNA: TGTGCCAGCAGCTTATTCCCCCCCGGGACAGGGGTGGACGAGCAGTACTTC. Amino acids: CASSLFPPGTGVDEQYF.

Only one count was recorded for this clonotype. J is TRBJ1-6 and V is TRBV20-1; D ambiguous. Germline CDR1 is DFQATT and CDR2 is SNEGSKA (reference sequence). The V end lost 4 bases, the J end lost 7 bases, and 20 bases lay between the germline ends. The CDR3 totals 16 residues. CDR3 sequence reads: CSAKELPGIENSPLHF. In DNA form, the CDR3 reads TGCAGTGCTAAAGAACTCCCCGGGATAGAAAATTCACCCCTCCACTTT.

The rearrangement uses TRBV10-2 and TRBJ2-2; D not resolved. The CDR3 has 13 amino acids. V gave up 1 base and J gave up 3 bases, with 3 bases separating them. Germline values: CDR1 WSHSY, CDR2 SAAADI. The CDR3 loop is CASSEWDTGELFF. CDR3 nucleotides: TGCGCCAGCAGTGAGTGGGACACCGGGGAGCTGTTTTTT.

This clonotype was detected many times. This chain uses TRBV18 with TRBJ2-7; TRBD1 agrees at 10 bases. V lost 3 bases and J lost 6; bases outside the gene matches: 11. The CDR3 runs to 16 residues. Germline loops: CDR1 KGHSH, CDR2 LQKENI. The CDR3 spells CASSPYGQGVRSEQYF. CDR3 coding DNA: TGTGCCAGCTCACCCTACGGACAGGGGGTGAGGAGCGAGCAGTACTTC. The entire variable domain, with the rest obtained from reference TRBV18 and TRBJ2-7, is as follows: NAGVMQNPRHLVRRRGQEARLRCSPMKGHSHVYWYRQLPEEGLKFMVYLQKENIIDESGMPKERFSAEFPKEGPSILRIQQVVRGDSAAYFCASSPYGQGVRSEQYFGPGTRLTVT.

This clonotype appeared a few times. One junction end disagrees with the germline gene, perhaps due to a read error. The V gene is TRBV5-1, the J gene TRBJ1-1; D perhaps matches TRBD1 (6 bases). From germline, CDR1 is SGHRS and CDR2 YFSETQ. The CDR3 length is 15 residues. The CDR3 DNA reads as TGCACCAGCAGCTTGACTAAGGGGGTTTGGACTGAAGCTTTCTTT. Translated: CTSSLTKGVWTEAFF. The entire variable domain, with the rest obtained from reference TRBV5-1 and TRBJ1-1, is as follows: KAGVTQTPRYLIKTRGQQVTLSCSPISGHRSVSWYQQTPGQGLQFLFEYFSETQRNKGNFPGRFSGRQFSNSRSEMNVSTLELGDSALYLCTSSLTKGVWTEAFFGQGTRLTVV.

A note on this clonotype: A single base separates this from a much larger clone, so it may be a read error. Since the CDR3 does not end with the conserved phenylalanine or tryptophan, this likely comes from a read error. The CDR3 here is CASSPLAGGNQPQHS. The CDR3 coding sequence is TGTGCCAGCTCACCGTTGGCAGGAGGCAATCAGCCCCAGCATTCT. The J gene is TRBJ1-5, the V gene TRBV18; D is unclear. V gave up 3 bases and J gave up 2 bases, with 11 bases separating them. This CDR3 region has 15 residues. Germline V lookup: CDR1 KGHSH, CDR2 LQKENI.

This clonotype was recorded at least ten times. Here the CDR3 DNA reads TGTGCCACCAGTGATGGGACGGGCTATCAGCCCCAGCATTTT. Translated, it gives CATSDGTGYQPQHF. The chain employs TRBV24-1 and TRBJ1-5; D perhaps matches TRBD1 (5 bases). Germline CDR1 reads KGHDR; CDR2 reads SFDVKD. This CDR3 is 14 amino acids long. V lost 3 bases and J 5 bases, leaving 10 bases between the germline ends.

Points on this clonotype: One end of the junction does not line up with germline, which may come from a read error. The chain combines TRBV5-5 with TRBJ1-1; unclear D gene. Germline V CDR1 and CDR2: SGHKS, YYEKEE (reference sequence). This CDR3 has 13 amino acids. The CDR3 DNA follows: TGCGCCAGCAGCCAAGTGTATGGGCAGGAGGCTTTCTTT. This gives the protein CASSQVYGQEAFF.

This clonotype was found a few times. This rearrangement joins TRBV19 to TRBJ1-5; possibly TRBD1 for D (6 bases). This CDR3 spans 16 amino acids. V was cut by 3 bases and J by 0 bases, with 12 bases left in between. CDR1 LNHDA and CDR2 SQIVND come from the germline V gene (reference sequence). The CDR3: CASSIGGGYSNQPQHF. CDR3 DNA: TGTGCCAGTAGTATCGGAGGGGGGTATAGCAATCAGCCCCAGCATTTT.

This chain joins TRBV10-3 and TRBJ2-3; D is possibly TRBD1 (6 bases). CDR3 size: 15 residues. V was clipped by 2 bases and J by 2 bases, with 11 bases between them. Germline loops: CDR1 ENHRY, CDR2 SYGVKD. The CDR3 loop is CAISETGRTTDTQYF. CDR3 nucleotides: TGTGCCATCAGTGAGACAGGGCGAACCACAGATACGCAGTATTTT.

On this clonotype: At one end the junction does not follow the germline gene, possibly because of a read error. The chain has TRBV5-1 and TRBJ1-1; TRBD1 aligns across 7 bases. CDR1 is SGHRS and CDR2 is YFSETQ in the germline V gene. The CDR3 runs to 16 residues. The CDR3: CASSSELTGVTTEAFF. CDR3 sequence (DNA): TGTGCCAGCAGCTCGGAACTCACAGGGGTCACCACTGAAGCTTTCTTT.

The V call is TRBV5-1, the J call TRBJ2-3; TRBD2 agrees at 9 bases. The CDR3 has 16 residues. J gave up 2 bases and V 4 bases, and 8 bases lay outside the gene matches. Germline V gene sequence: CDR1 SGHRS, CDR2 YFSETQ. The CDR3 nucleotides are TGCGCCAGCAGCCCGCCTAGCGGGGCTTCCACAGATACGCAGTATTTT. It translates to CASSPPSGASTDTQYF.

The table lists this clonotype with many counts. This chain joins TRBV11-1 and TRBJ2-2; the match to TRBD2 covers 10 bases. CDR1 and CDR2 (germline): SGHAT, FQDESV (reference sequence). The CDR3 totals 16 residues. The junction had 9 bases not matched to a gene; V was cut back by 6 bases and J by 5 bases. CDR3 amino acids: CASRRASGSGTGELFF. The DNA of the CDR3 is TGTGCCAGCAGACGGGCTAGCGGGAGCGGGACCGGGGAGCTGTTTTTT.

This chain links TRBV7-9 with TRBJ2-5; TRBD2 matches at 9 bases. The CDR3 is made up of 15 amino acids. Trimming removed 5 bases from V and 6 bases from J; junction bases left unmatched: 10. Germline V CDR1 and CDR2: SEHNR, FQNEAQ (reference sequence). DNA of the CDR3: TGTGCCAGCAGCCCTCCAGATAGCGGGAGCCAGACCCAGTACTTC. Encoded protein: CASSPPDSGSQTQYF.

This clonotype was counted ten times or more. The chain recombines TRBV11-2 with TRBJ1-1; perhaps TRBD1 as D (6 bases). This CDR3 is built from 16 residues. V lost 6 bases, J lost 1 base, and 18 bases lay in between. CDR1 is SGHAT and CDR2 is FQNNGV in the germline V gene. CDR3 sequence reads: CASSSLRRTENTEAFF. As DNA, the CDR3 is TGTGCCAGCAGTTCTCTCCGACGGACAGAGAACACTGAAGCTTTCTTT.

This clonotype was recorded a few times. The chain combines TRBV6-1 with TRBJ1-5; D is unclear. Germline V gene sequence: CDR1 MNHNS, CDR2 SASEGT. CDR3 size: 15 residues. With 2 bases removed from V and 3 bases from J, the gap between germline ends came to 11 bases. The CDR3 DNA follows: TGTGCCAGCAGTGAAACGGCCCTTAACAATCAGCCCCAGCATTTT. Protein product: CASSETALNNQPQHF.